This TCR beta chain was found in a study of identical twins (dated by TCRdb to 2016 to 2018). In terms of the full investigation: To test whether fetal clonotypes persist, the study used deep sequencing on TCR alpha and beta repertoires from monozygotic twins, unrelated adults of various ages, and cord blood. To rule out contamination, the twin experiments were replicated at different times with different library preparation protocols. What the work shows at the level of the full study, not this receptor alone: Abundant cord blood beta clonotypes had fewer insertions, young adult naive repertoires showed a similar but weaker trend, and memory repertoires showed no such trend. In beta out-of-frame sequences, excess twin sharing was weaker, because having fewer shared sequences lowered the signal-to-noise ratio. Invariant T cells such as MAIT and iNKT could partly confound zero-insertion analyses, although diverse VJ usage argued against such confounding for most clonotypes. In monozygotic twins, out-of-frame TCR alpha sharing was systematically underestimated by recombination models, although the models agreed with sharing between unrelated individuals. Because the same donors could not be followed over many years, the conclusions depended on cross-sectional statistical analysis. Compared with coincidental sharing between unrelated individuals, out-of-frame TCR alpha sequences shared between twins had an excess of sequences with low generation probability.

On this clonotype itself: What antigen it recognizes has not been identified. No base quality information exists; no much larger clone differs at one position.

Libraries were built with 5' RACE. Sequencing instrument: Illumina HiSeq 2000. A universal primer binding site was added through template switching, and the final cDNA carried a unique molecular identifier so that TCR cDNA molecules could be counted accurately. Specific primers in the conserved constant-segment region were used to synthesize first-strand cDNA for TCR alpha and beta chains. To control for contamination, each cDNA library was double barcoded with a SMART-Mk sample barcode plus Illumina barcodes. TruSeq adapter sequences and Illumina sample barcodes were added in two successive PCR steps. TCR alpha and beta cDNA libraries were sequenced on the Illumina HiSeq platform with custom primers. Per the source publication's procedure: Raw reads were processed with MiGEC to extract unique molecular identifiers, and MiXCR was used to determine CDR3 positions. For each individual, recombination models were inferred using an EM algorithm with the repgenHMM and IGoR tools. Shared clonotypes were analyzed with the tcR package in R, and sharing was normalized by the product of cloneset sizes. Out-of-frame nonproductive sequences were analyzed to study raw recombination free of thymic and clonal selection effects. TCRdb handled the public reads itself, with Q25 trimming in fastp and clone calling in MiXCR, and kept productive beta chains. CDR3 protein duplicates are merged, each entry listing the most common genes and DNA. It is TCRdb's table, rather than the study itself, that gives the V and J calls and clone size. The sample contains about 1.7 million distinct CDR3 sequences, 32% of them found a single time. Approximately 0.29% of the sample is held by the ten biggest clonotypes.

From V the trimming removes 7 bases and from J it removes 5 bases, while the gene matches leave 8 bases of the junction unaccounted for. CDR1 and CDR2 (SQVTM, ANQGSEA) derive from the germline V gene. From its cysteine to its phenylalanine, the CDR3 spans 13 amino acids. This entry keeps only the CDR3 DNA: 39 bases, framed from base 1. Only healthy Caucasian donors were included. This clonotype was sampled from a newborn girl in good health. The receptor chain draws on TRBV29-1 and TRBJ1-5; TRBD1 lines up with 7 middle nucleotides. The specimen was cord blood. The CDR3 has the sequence CSARQGMDQPQHF. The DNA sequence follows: TGCAGCGCCAGACAGGGTATGGATCAGCCCCAGCATTTT.